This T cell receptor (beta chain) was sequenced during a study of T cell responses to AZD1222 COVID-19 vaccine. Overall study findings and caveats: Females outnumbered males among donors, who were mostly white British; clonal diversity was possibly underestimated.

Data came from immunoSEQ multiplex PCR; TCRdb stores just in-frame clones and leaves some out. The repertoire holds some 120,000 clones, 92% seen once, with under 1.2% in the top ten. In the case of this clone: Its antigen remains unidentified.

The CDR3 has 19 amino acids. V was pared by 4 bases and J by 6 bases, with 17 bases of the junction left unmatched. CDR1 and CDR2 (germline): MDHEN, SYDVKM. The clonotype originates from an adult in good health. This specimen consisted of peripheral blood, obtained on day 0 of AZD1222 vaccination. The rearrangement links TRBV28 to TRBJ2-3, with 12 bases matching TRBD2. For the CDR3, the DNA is TGTGCCAGCAGTTCACCGGGACTAGCGGGCGAGGGGGAAGGGGATACGCAGTATTTT. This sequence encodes CASSSPGLAGEGEGDTQYF. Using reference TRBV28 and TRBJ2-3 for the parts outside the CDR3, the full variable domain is DVKVTQSSRYLVKRTGEKVFLECVQDMDHENMFWYRQDPGLGLRLIYFSYDVKMKEKGDIPEGYSVSREKKERFSLILESASTNQTSMYLCASSSPGLAGEGEGDTQYFGPGTRLTVL.